The source of this T cell receptor beta chain is a study of T cells in Graves' hyperthyroidism and ophthalmopathy. General study results and limits: The blood repertoire included most of the expanded thyroid clonotypes above 0.001.

Researchers amplified the TCR beta CDR3 regions from RNA transcripts. An initial round of RT-PCR targeting the TCR CDR3 relied on the HTBI primer set. TCRdb re-analysed the multiplex PCR reads in MiXCR, keeping a single row per CDR3 protein. This table has about 410,000 distinct CDR3 sequences, roughly 14% appearing once. With regard to this clonotype: Its antigen is unknown.

This CDR3 contains 16 residues. Germline V gene sequence: CDR1 MGHRA, CDR2 YSYEKL. V was clipped by 3 bases and J by 8 bases; unmatched bases: 6. Sequenced material: blood. This receptor was taken from a man aged 18 to 29 with Graves' ophthalmopathy. This sequence joins TRBV4-1 and TRBJ2-1, with TRBD2 matching 14 bases. The CDR3 spells CASSHPGTSGGDEQFF. DNA for the CDR3: TGCGCCAGCAGCCATCCTGGGACTAGCGGGGGCGATGAGCAGTTCTTC.